The T cell receptor beta chain under discussion was sequenced for a study of Tregs in tolerant kidney transplant recipients. Here immunoSEQ multiplex PCR was the method, and the copy in TCRdb shows in-frame clones only, minus some. The table shows some 68,000 clones, with about four fifths occurring only once. CDR3 size: 16 residues. V lost 4 bases and J 7 bases, leaving 22 bases between the germline ends. Germline CDR1 reads MGHDK; CDR2 reads SYGVNS. The V and J genes are TRBV25-1 and TRBJ1-2, with D maybe TRBD1 (5 bases). The specimen sequenced was CD4+ T cells from blood. The TCR originated in a human donor in good health. The CDR3 here is CASSADVGLPYTGYTF. CDR3 DNA sequence: TGTGCCAGCAGTGCCGACGTGGGACTTCCTTATACTGGCTACACCTTC.